This entry concerns a single T cell receptor (beta chain). No antigen is known for it. The CDR3 covers 12 residues. Per germline, CDR1 SGHRS and CDR2 YFSETQ. Trimming cost V 3 bases and J 4 bases, with 6 bases left between them. This specimen comes from a study of T cell responses to AZD1222 COVID-19 vaccine. Study-level results: Repertoires in all cases were sampled only once the peak T cell response had passed. Two AZD1222 doses significantly raised spike-specific TCR breadth and depth over controls. CD4 TCRs covered the whole spike, strongest at regions 160-218 and 743-854.

Profiling relied on immunoSEQ multiplex PCR, and the TCRdb table lists in-frame clones only, not all of them. The table lists about 110,000 clones, about 82% of them singletons, with less than 3.5% in the top ten. J is TRBJ2-3 and V is TRBV5-1; D ambiguous. The source of this sequence is an adult in good health. The sequencing here drew on peripheral blood, taken on day 0 of AZD1222 vaccination. The DNA for the CDR3 is TGCGCCAGCAGCTCGGAATCAGATACGCAGTATTTT. Encoded protein: CASSSESDTQYF.